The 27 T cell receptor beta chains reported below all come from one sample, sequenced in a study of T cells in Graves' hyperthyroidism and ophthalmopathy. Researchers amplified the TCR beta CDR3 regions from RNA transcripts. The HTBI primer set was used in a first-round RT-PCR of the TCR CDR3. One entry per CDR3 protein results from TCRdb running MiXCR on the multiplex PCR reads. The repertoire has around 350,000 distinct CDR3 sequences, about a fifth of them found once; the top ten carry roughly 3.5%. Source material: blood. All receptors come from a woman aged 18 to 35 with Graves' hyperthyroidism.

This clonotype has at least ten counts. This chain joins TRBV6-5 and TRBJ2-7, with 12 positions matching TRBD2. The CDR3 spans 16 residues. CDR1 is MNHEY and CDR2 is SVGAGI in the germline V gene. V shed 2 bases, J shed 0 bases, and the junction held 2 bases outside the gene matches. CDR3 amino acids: CASSYRTSGASYEQYF. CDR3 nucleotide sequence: TGTGCCAGCAGTTACCGGACTAGCGGGGCCTCCTACGAGCAGTACTTC.

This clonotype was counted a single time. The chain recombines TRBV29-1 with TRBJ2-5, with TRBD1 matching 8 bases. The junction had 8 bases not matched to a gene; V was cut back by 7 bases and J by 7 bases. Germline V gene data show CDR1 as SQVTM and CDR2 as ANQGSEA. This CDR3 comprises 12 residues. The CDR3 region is CSGGTGEGTQYF. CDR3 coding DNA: TGCAGCGGTGGGACAGGAGAAGGGACCCAGTACTTC.

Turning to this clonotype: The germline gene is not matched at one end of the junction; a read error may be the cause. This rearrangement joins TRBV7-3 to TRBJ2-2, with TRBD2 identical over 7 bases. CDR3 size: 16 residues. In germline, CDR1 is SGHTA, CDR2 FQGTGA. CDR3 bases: TGTGCCAGCAGCTTAATGGGCGGGGGAGCCACCGGGGAGCTGTGTTTT. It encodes CASSLMGGGATGELCF.

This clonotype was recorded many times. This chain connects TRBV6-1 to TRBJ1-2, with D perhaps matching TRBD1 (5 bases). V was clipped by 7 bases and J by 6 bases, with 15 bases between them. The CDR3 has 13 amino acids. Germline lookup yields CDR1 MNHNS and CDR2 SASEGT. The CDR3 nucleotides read TGTGCCAGCACCCAGAGGCAGGGTGATGGCTACACCTTC. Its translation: CASTQRQGDGYTF.

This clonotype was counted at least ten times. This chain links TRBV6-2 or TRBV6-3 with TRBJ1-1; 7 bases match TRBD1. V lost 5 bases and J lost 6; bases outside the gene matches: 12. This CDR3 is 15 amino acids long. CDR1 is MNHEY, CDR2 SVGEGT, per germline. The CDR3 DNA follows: TGTGCCAGCAGTCTTGAACAGACAGGGTACCCTGAAGCTTTCTTT. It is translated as CASSLEQTGYPEAFF.

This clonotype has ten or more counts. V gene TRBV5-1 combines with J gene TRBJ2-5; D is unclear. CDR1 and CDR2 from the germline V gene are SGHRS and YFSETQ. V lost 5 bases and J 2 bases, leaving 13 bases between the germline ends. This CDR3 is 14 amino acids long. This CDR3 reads CASSHGGYQETQYF. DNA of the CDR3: TGCGCCAGCAGTCACGGTGGCTATCAAGAGACCCAGTACTTC.

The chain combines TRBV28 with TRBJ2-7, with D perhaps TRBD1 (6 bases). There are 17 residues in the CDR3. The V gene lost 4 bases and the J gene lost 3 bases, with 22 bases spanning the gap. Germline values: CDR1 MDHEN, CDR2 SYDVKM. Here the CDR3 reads CASSSIPWTVKSYEQYF. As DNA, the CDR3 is TGTGCCAGCAGTTCCATTCCTTGGACAGTAAAGAGCTACGAGCAGTACTTC.

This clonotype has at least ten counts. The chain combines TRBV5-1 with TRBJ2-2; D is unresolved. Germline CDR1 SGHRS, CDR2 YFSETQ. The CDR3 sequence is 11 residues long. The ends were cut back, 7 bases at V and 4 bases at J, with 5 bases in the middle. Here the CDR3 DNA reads TGCGCCAGCCAAGGCACCGGGGAGCTGTTTTTT. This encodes CASQGTGELFF.

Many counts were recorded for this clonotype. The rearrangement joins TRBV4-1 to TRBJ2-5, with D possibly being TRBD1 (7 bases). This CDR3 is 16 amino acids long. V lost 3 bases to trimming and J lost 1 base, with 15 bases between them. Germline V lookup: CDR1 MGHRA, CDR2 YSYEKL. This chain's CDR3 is CASSQAGGKLQETQYF. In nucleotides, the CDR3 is TGCGCCAGCAGCCAGGCAGGGGGGAAGCTCCAAGAGACCCAGTACTTC.

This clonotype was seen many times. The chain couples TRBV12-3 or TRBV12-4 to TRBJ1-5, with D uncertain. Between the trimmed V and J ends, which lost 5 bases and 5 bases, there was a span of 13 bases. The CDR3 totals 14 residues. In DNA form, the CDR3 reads TGTGCCAGCAGTCCGGCCCGGAGGGATCAGCCCCAGCATTTT. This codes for CASSPARRDQPQHF.

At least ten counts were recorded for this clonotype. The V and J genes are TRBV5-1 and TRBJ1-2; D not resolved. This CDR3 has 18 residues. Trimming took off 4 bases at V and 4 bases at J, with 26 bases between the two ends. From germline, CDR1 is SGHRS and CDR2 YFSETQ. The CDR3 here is CASSLAEWTAPNFYGYTF. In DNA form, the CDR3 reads TGCGCCAGCAGCCTCGCTGAATGGACGGCTCCTAATTTCTATGGCTACACCTTC. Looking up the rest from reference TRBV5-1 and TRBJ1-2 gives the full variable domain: KAGVTQTPRYLIKTRGQQVTLSCSPISGHRSVSWYQQTPGQGLQFLFEYFSETQRNKGNFPGRFSGRQFSNSRSEMNVSTLELGDSALYLCASSLAEWTAPNFYGYTFGSGTRLTVV.

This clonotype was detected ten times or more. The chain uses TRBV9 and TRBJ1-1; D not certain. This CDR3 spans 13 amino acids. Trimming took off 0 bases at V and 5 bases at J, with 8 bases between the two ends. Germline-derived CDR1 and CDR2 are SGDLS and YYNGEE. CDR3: CASSVATGTEAFF. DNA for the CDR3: TGTGCCAGCAGCGTAGCTACGGGGACTGAAGCTTTCTTT.

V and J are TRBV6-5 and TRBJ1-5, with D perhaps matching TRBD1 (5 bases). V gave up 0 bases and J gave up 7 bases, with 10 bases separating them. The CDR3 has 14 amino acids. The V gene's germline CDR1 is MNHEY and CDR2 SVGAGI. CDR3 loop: CASSYSWGTQPQHF. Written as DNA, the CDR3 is TGTGCCAGCAGTTACTCTTGGGGGACGCAGCCCCAGCATTTT.

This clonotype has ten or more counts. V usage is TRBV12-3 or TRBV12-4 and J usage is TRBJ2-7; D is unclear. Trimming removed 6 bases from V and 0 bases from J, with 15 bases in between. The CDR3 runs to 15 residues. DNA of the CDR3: TGTGCCAGCAGCGGTACTGGGGTGGGCTCCTACGAGCAGTACTTC. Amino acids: CASSGTGVGSYEQYF.

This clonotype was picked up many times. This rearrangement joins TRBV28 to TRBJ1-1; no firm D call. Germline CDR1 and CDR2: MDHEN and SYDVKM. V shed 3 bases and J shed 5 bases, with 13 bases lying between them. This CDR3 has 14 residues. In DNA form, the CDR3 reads TGTGCCAGCAGTTTGTCACAAGGGCAGACTGAAGCTTTCTTT. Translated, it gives CASSLSQGQTEAFF.

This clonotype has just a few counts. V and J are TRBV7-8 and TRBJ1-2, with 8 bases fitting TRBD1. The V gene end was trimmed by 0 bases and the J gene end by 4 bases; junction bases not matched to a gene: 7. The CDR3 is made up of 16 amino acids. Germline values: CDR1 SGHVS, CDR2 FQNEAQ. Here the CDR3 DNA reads TGTGCCAGCAGCTTAGCCCCGCAGGGGGCTGTCTATGGCTACACCTTC. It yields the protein CASSLAPQGAVYGYTF.

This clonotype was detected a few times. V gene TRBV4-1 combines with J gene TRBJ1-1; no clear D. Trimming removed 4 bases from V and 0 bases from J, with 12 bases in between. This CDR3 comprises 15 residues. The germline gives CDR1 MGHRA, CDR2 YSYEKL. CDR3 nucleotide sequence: TGCGCCAGCAGCCTGGGGAGGAGCATGAACACTGAAGCTTTCTTT. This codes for CASSLGRSMNTEAFF.

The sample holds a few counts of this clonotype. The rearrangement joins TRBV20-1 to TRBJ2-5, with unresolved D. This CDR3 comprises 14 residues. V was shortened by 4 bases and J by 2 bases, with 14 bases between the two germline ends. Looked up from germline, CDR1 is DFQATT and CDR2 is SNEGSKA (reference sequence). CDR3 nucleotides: TGCAGTGCTACCACCCGGCGGAGACAAGAGACCCAGTACTTC. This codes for CSATTRRRQETQYF.

The chain's CDR3 is CASSFPGTRRHTIYF. As DNA, the CDR3 is TGTGCCAGCAGTTTCCCGGGGACCCGCCGACACACCATATATTTT. This rearrangement joins TRBV12-3 or TRBV12-4 to TRBJ1-3, with D possibly being TRBD1 (5 bases). The CDR3 is 15 residues long. V was shortened by 3 bases and J by 8 bases, with 17 bases between the two germline ends.

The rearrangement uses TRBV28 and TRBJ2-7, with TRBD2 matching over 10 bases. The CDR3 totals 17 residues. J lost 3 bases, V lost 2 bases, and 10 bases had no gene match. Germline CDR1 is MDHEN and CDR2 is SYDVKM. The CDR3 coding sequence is TGTGCCAGCAGTTTAAATAAGGCTAGCGGGAGATACTACGAGCAGTACTTC. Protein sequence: CASSLNKASGRYYEQYF. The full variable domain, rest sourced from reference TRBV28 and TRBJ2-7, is DVKVTQSSRYLVKRTGEKVFLECVQDMDHENMFWYRQDPGLGLRLIYFSYDVKMKEKGDIPEGYSVSREKKERFSLILESASTNQTSMYLCASSLNKASGRYYEQYFGPGTRLTVT.

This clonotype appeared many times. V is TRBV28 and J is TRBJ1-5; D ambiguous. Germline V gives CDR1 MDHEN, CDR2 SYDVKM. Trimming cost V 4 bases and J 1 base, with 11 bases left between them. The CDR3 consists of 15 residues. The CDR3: CASSYPGRSNQPQHF. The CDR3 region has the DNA TGTGCCAGCAGTTACCCAGGAAGGAGCAATCAGCCCCAGCATTTT.

The DNA for the CDR3 is TGTGCCAGCAGTTTGCCTGGGACTAGCGGGGGGCAAGAGACCCAGTACTTC. As protein: CASSLPGTSGGQETQYF. The chain uses TRBV28 and TRBJ2-5, with TRBD2 matching 15 bases. Germline V gene lookup returns CDR1 MDHEN and CDR2 SYDVKM. V trimming: 3 bases; J trimming: 2 bases; junction bases outside the gene matches: 4. The CDR3 sequence is 17 residues long.

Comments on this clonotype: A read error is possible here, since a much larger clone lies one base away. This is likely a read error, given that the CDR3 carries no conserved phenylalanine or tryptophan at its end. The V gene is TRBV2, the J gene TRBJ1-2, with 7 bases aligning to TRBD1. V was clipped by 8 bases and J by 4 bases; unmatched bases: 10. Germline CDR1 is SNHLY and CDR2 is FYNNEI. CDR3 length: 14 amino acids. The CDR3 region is CASRGVGGGYGYTY. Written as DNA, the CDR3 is TGTGCCAGCCGGGGGGTAGGGGGCGGCTATGGCTACACCTAC.

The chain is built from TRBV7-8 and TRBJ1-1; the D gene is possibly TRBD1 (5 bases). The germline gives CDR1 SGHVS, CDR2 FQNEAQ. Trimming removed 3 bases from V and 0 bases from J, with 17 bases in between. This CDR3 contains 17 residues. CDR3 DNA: TGTGCCAGCAGCTTGGGGGTCGGTGGCCGCATGAACACTGAAGCTTTCTTT. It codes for CASSLGVGGRMNTEAFF.

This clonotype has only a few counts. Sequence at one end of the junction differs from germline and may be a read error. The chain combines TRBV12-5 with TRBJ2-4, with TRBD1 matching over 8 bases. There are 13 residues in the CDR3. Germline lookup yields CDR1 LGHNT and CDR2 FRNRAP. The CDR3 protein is CASGTWTGTLQHF. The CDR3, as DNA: TGTGCTAGTGGTACCTGGACAGGGACACTTCAGCACTTC.

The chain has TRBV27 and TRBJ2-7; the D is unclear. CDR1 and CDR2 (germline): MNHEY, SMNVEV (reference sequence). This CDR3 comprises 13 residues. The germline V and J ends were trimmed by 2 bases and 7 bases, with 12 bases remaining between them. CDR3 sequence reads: CASSLLGPTEQYF. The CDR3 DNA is TGTGCCAGCAGTTTACTCGGACCCACTGAGCAGTACTTC.

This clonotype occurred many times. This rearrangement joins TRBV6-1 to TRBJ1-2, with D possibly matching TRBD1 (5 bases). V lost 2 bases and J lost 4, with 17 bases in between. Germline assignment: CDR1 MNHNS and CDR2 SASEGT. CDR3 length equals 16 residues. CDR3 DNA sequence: TGTGCCAGCAGTGAATATTTAGCGGGACGGATCTATGGCTACACCTTC. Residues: CASSEYLAGRIYGYTF.